This TCR beta chain was sequenced for a study of cytomegalovirus exposure and HLA in healthy donors. The overall study: Within an early data release were about 80 million unique TCRs drawn from HLA-typed donors. Study-wide results and limits: In vitro data verified a few CMV-associated chains as specific for CMV antigens.

Looked up from germline, CDR1 is MNHNY and CDR2 is SVGAGI (reference sequence). This CDR3 has 15 amino acids. V lost 1 base, J lost 3 bases, and 12 bases lay in between. About this clone: As yet, its antigen is unknown. Other nucleotide sequences in the sample specify the same CDR3.

The PCR contained 60 Vbeta and 13 Jbeta primers. Some clones are missing from TCRdb's copy, which holds only in-frame ones; the method was immunoSEQ multiplex PCR. The sample holds 120,000 or so clones, around four fifths seen once. V usage is TRBV6-6 and J usage is TRBJ1-2, with a tentative D call TRBD1 (6 bases). This clonotype was obtained from a man aged 30-40 years in good health and CMV-seropositive. The sequenced sample was PBMCs. CDR3 bases: TGTGCCAGCAGTTACTTCCATCCAGGGGACTATGGCTACACCTTC. This gives the protein CASSYFHPGDYGYTF.